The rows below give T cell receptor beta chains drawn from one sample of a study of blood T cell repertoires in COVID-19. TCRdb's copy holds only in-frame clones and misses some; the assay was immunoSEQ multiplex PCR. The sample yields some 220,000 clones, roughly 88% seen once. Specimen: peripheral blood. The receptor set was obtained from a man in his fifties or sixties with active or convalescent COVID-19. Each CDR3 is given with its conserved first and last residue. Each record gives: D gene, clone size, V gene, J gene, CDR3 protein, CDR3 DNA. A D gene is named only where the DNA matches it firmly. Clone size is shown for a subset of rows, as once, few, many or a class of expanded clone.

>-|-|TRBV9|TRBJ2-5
CASSVTGRGEETQYF
TGTGCCAGCAGTGTTACAGGGAGGGGAGAAGAGACCCAGTACTTC
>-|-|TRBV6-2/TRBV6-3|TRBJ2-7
CASSYGPATSYEQYF
TGTGCCAGCAGTTATGGTCCAGCGACCTCCTACGAGCAGTACTTC
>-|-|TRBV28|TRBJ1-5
CASSLRWSANQPQHF
TGTGCCAGCAGTCTCAGGTGGTCTGCGAATCAGCCCCAGCATTTT
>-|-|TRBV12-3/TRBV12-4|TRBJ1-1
CASSFRRGTEAFF
TGTGCCAGCAGTTTCCGGAGAGGCACTGAAGCTTTCTTT
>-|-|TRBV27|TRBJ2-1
CASSYQGGMVNEQFF
TGTGCCAGCAGTTACCAGGGGGGCATGGTCAATGAGCAGTTCTTC
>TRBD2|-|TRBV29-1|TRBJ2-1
CSALAGYEQFF
TGCAGCGCTCTAGCGGGATATGAGCAGTTCTTC
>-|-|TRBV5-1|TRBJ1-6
CASSPDSNNSPLHF
TGCGCCAGCAGCCCGGACAGTAATAATTCACCCCTCCACTTT
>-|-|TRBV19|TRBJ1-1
CASRWAGASNTEAFF
TGTGCCAGTAGATGGGCGGGGGCTTCGAACACTGAAGCTTTCTTT
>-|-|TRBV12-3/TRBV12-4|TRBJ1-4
CASTTPPREKLFF
TGTGCCAGCACCACCCCTCCCCGGGAAAAACTGTTTTTT
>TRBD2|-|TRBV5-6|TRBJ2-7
CASSLEVASGRARDYEQYF
TGTGCCAGCAGCTTGGAGGTGGCTAGCGGGAGGGCTAGGGATTACGAGCAGTACTTC
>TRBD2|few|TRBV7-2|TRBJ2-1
CASSSGGATYNEQFF
TGTGCCAGCAGCAGCGGGGGGGCCACATACAATGAGCAGTTCTTC
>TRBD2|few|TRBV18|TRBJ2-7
CASSLAGALYEQYF
TGTGCCAGCTCACTAGCGGGAGCGCTTTACGAGCAGTACTTC
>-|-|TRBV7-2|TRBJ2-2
CASSFDRDLELFF
TGTGCCAGCAGCTTCGACCGGGACTTGGAGCTGTTTTTT
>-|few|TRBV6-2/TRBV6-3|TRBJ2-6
CASSQQFSGANVLTF
TGTGCCAGCAGCCAACAATTCTCTGGGGCCAACGTCCTGACTTTC
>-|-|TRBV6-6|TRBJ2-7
CASSRPRGGEYEQYF
TGTGCCAGCAGTCGCCCCAGGGGTGGCGAGTACGAGCAGTACTTC
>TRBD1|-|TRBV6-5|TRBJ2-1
CASSRTGNYNEQFF
TGTGCCAGCAGCCGGACAGGGAATTACAATGAGCAGTTCTTC
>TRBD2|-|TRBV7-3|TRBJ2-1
CASSLFIAGALDEQFF
TGTGCCAGCAGCTTATTTATAGCGGGAGCTCTTGATGAGCAGTTCTTC
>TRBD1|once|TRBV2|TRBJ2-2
CASTGTANTGELFF
TGTGCCAGCACCGGGACAGCCAACACCGGGGAGCTGTTTTTT
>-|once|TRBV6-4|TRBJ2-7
CASFTWRVSYEQYF
TGTGCCTCCTTCACCTGGCGGGTCTCCTACGAGCAGTACTTC
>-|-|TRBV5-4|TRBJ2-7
CASSLSNEQYF
TGTGCCAGCAGCCTTAGCAACGAGCAGTACTTC
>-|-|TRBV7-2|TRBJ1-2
CASSLGRSNYGYTF
TGTGCCAGCAGCTTAGGACGGAGTAACTATGGCTACACCTTC
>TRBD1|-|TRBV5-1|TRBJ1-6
CASSRGQGGDSPLHF
TGCGCCAGCAGCAGGGGACAGGGTGGCGATTCACCCCTCCACTTT
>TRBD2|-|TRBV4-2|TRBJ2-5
CASSQVGLAETQYF
TGTGCCAGCAGCCAAGTGGGACTAGCAGAGACCCAGTACTTC
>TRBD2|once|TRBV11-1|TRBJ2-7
CASSLGREGRREQYF
TGTGCCAGCAGCTTGGGGCGGGAGGGCCGACGCGAGCAGTACTTC
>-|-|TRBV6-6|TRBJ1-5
CASSSTGPGSNQPQHF
TGTGCCAGCAGTTCTACAGGGCCAGGCAGCAATCAGCCCCAGCATTTT
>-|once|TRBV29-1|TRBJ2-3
CSVILTDTQYF
TGCAGCGTCATACTGACAGATACGCAGTATTTT
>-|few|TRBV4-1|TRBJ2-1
CASTPSSAYYNEQFF
TGCGCCAGCACCCCTTCTAGCGCCTACTACAATGAGCAGTTCTTC
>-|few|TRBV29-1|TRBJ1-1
CSVADTEAFF
TGCAGCGTTGCAGACACTGAAGCTTTCTTT
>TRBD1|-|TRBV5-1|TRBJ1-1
CASSLGTEFEAFF
TGCGCCAGCAGCTTAGGGACAGAGTTTGAAGCTTTCTTT
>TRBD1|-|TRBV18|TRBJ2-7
CASPSNRGSAYEQYF
TGTGCCAGCCCTTCGAACAGGGGGTCCGCCTACGAGCAGTACTTC
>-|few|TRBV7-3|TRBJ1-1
CASGAQPNTEAFF
TGTGCCAGTGGAGCCCAGCCGAACACTGAAGCTTTCTTT
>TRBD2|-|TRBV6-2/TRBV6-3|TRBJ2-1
CASSYPPVAGGNDEQFF
TGTGCCAGCAGTTACCCCCCTGTAGCGGGAGGCAATGATGAGCAGTTCTTC
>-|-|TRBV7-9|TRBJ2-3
CARQGSSTDTQYF
TGTGCCAGACAGGGCTCTAGCACAGATACGCAGTATTTT
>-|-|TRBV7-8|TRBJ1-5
CASGGQSNQPQHF
TGTGCCAGCGGCGGACAGAGCAATCAGCCCCAGCATTTT
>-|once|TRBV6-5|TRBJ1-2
CASSYKHRDYGYTF
TGTGCCAGCAGTTATAAGCACAGGGACTATGGCTACACCTTC
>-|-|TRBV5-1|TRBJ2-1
CASSLDREYNEQFF
TGCGCCAGCAGCTTGGACAGGGAGTACAATGAGCAGTTCTTC
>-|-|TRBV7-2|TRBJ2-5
CASSGWGRQETQYF
TGTGCCAGCAGCGGATGGGGCAGGCAAGAGACCCAGTACTTC
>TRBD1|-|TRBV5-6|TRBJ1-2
CASRRDRGDGYTF
TGTGCCAGCAGACGGGACAGGGGTGATGGCTACACCTTC
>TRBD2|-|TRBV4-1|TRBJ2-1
CASSQEPGLAAYNEQFF
TGCGCCAGCAGCCAAGAGCCGGGACTAGCGGCGTACAATGAGCAGTTCTTC
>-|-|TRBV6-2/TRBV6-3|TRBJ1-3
CASSYGHLGNTIYF
TGTGCCAGCAGTTACGGACATCTTGGAAACACCATATATTTT
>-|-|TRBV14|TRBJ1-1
CASSLAPGIGWRDTEAFF
TGTGCCAGCAGCCTAGCGCCGGGGATCGGTTGGAGGGACACTGAAGCTTTCTTT
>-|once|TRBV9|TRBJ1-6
CASSVDTGPTLHF
TGTGCCAGCAGCGTTGACACAGGGCCCACCCTCCACTTT
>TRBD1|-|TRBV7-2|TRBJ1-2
CASSLVGTDRYTF
TGTGCCAGCAGCTTAGTGGGGACAGATCGCTACACCTTC
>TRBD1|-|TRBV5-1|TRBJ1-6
CASSSGQGDSPLHF
TGCGCCAGCAGCAGTGGACAGGGAGATTCACCCCTCCACTTT
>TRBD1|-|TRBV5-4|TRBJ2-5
CASSLGGGLGETQYF
TGTGCCAGCAGCTTGGGAGGGGGCCTAGGAGAGACCCAGTACTTC
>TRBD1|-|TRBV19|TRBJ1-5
CASSWQGDNQPQHF
TGTGCCAGTAGTTGGCAGGGGGACAATCAGCCCCAGCATTTT
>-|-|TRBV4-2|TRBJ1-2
CASSQEGQAYGYTF
TGTGCCAGCAGCCAAGAGGGGCAAGCCTATGGCTACACCTTC
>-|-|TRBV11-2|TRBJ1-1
CASRGLMNTEAFF
TGTGCCAGCCGGGGACTCATGAACACTGAAGCTTTCTTT
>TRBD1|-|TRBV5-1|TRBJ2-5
CASSLITGEKTQYF
TGCGCCAGCAGTCTCATAACAGGGGAGAAGACCCAGTACTTC
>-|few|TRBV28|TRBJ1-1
CASSLGVNTEAFF
TGTGCCAGCAGTTTAGGAGTGAACACTGAAGCTTTCTTT
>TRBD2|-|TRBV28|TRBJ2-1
CASSFAEGGGDEQFF
TGTGCCAGCAGTTTTGCTGAGGGCGGGGGGGATGAGCAGTTCTTC
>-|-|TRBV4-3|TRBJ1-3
CASSQDGRGISGNTIYF
TGCGCCAGCAGCCAAGATGGGCGGGGAATCTCTGGAAACACCATATATTTT
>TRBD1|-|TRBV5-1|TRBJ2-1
CASSLITGGHNEQFF
TGCGCCAGCAGCTTGATTACAGGGGGGCACAATGAGCAGTTCTTC
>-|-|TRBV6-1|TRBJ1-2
CASSEGQGGGYTF
TGTGCCAGCAGTGAAGGTCAGGGTGGTGGCTACACCTTC
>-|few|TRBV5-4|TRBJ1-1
CASSLGKQDTEAFF
TGTGCCAGCAGCTTGGGGAAGCAGGACACTGAAGCTTTCTTT
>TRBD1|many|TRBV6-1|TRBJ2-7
CASSERVQGDEQYF
TGTGCCAGCAGTGAAAGGGTGCAGGGGGACGAGCAGTACTTC
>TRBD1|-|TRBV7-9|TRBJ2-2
CASSPWTGKNTGELFF
TGTGCCAGCAGCCCCTGGACAGGGAAGAACACCGGGGAGCTGTTTTTT